This is a list of T cell receptor beta chains from one sample in a study of T cells in Graves' hyperthyroidism and ophthalmopathy. TCRdb itself ran the multiplex PCR reads through MiXCR, one entry per CDR3 protein. The data contain about 610,000 distinct CDR3 sequences, roughly 15% of them singletons. Sequencing used blood. The receptors shown here come from a middle-aged woman with Graves' ophthalmopathy. Both conserved end residues are part of each CDR3. Fields, in order: J gene, V gene, CDR3 protein.

j_call: TRBJ1-1; v_call: TRBV29-1; cdr3_aa: CSVATGIGTEAFF
j_call: TRBJ2-5; v_call: TRBV20-1; cdr3_aa: CSARLDGSWETQYF
j_call: TRBJ1-2; v_call: TRBV4-1; cdr3_aa: CASSQWAVTNYGYTF
j_call: TRBJ2-7; v_call: TRBV11-1; cdr3_aa: CASSPPGLAGTYEQYF
j_call: TRBJ1-1; v_call: TRBV27; cdr3_aa: CASRLGGSAFF
j_call: TRBJ2-7; v_call: TRBV6-5; cdr3_aa: CASSYTATGAYPNEQYF
j_call: TRBJ1-1; v_call: TRBV20-1; cdr3_aa: CSAGQPNTEAFF
j_call: TRBJ2-7; v_call: TRBV28; cdr3_aa: CASSPGRDNNEQYF
j_call: TRBJ2-5; v_call: TRBV4-2; cdr3_aa: CASSQEQGPETQYF
j_call: TRBJ2-2; v_call: TRBV20-1; cdr3_aa: CSASQAGEATGELFF
j_call: TRBJ2-7; v_call: TRBV12-5; cdr3_aa: CASGLDRQGGGEQYF
j_call: TRBJ1-1; v_call: TRBV2; cdr3_aa: CASSADGYTEAFF
j_call: TRBJ1-1; v_call: TRBV19; cdr3_aa: CASSRGTLKRNTEAFF
j_call: TRBJ2-5; v_call: TRBV6-2/TRBV6-3; cdr3_aa: CASSYKVDGQETQYF
j_call: TRBJ1-2; v_call: TRBV6-1; cdr3_aa: CASSGQGIYGYTF
j_call: TRBJ2-7; v_call: TRBV20-1; cdr3_aa: CSARDTGPSYEQYF
j_call: TRBJ2-5; v_call: TRBV29-1; cdr3_aa: CSGSRAEAETQYF
j_call: TRBJ1-2; v_call: TRBV7-3; cdr3_aa: CASSPGGLNYGYTF
j_call: TRBJ2-2; v_call: TRBV24-1; cdr3_aa: CATSEPFAAGELFF
j_call: TRBJ2-5; v_call: TRBV6-2/TRBV6-3; cdr3_aa: CASSSGAGEETQYF
j_call: TRBJ2-7; v_call: TRBV6-5; cdr3_aa: CASSWDTNAYEQYF
j_call: TRBJ2-7; v_call: TRBV28; cdr3_aa: CASSPSAGPTYYEQYF
j_call: TRBJ1-2; v_call: TRBV28; cdr3_aa: CASSLVGTGYGYTF
j_call: TRBJ2-7; v_call: TRBV10-1; cdr3_aa: CANEVGQGEDYEQYF
j_call: TRBJ2-6; v_call: TRBV6-5; cdr3_aa: CASRSGTSGANVLTF
j_call: TRBJ2-7; v_call: TRBV2; cdr3_aa: CASRVEQGLYEQYF
j_call: TRBJ2-2; v_call: TRBV5-1; cdr3_aa: CASTRLADNTGELFF
j_call: TRBJ2-5; v_call: TRBV4-3; cdr3_aa: CTSSQRTSGRVGEETQYF
j_call: TRBJ2-5; v_call: TRBV7-2; cdr3_aa: CASSRQYKQETQYF
j_call: TRBJ1-2; v_call: TRBV27; cdr3_aa: CASTLTRGNYGYTF
j_call: TRBJ2-5; v_call: TRBV20-1; cdr3_aa: CSARGSEAQETQYF
j_call: TRBJ2-5; v_call: TRBV14; cdr3_aa: CASSFSRLGGRVETQYF
j_call: TRBJ1-5; v_call: TRBV20-1; cdr3_aa: CSALQGPRNQPQHF
j_call: TRBJ2-7; v_call: TRBV29-1; cdr3_aa: CSVADPGTPPYEQYF
j_call: TRBJ2-7; v_call: TRBV2; cdr3_aa: CASSELSLAGGYEQYF
j_call: TRBJ1-2; v_call: TRBV30; cdr3_aa: CAWSGINPRGLGPNGYTF
j_call: TRBJ2-7; v_call: TRBV11-2; cdr3_aa: CASSLGLGQSYEQYF
j_call: TRBJ2-7; v_call: TRBV6-1; cdr3_aa: CTSSERGAYEQYF
j_call: TRBJ1-1; v_call: TRBV10-3; cdr3_aa: CAISDRQNTEAFF
j_call: TRBJ2-7; v_call: TRBV30; cdr3_aa: CAWKATSGIPYEQYF
j_call: TRBJ2-7; v_call: TRBV4-1; cdr3_aa: CASSQGRQGGNEQYF
j_call: TRBJ2-5; v_call: TRBV12-3/TRBV12-4; cdr3_aa: CASSLPGNQETQYF
j_call: TRBJ2-7; v_call: TRBV13; cdr3_aa: CASSLRDGYYEQYF
j_call: TRBJ1-3; v_call: TRBV9; cdr3_aa: CASSAAPLDRAGNTIYF
j_call: TRBJ2-7; v_call: TRBV20-1; cdr3_aa: CSAARTSGTYEQYF
j_call: TRBJ2-7; v_call: TRBV5-1; cdr3_aa: CASGPGRLSYEQYF
j_call: TRBJ1-3; v_call: TRBV5-1; cdr3_aa: CASSLAPASRSGNTIYF
j_call: TRBJ2-2; v_call: TRBV11-2; cdr3_aa: CASSSYRRTGELFF
j_call: TRBJ2-2; v_call: TRBV6-2/TRBV6-3; cdr3_aa: CASSRTIGELFF
j_call: TRBJ2-7; v_call: TRBV11-2; cdr3_aa: CASSLSGPPLVKEQYF
j_call: TRBJ2-7; v_call: TRBV11-3; cdr3_aa: CASSPILAGVREQYF
j_call: TRBJ2-7; v_call: TRBV10-3; cdr3_aa: CAIRGDSTYEQYF